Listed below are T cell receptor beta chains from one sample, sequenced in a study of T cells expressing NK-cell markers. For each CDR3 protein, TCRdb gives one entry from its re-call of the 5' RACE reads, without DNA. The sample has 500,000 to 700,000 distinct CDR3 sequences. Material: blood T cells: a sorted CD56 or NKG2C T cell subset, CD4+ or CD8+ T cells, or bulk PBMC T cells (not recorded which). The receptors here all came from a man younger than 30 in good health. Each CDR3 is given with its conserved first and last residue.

CDR3 protein: CASSPFLGTDTQYF
J gene: TRBJ2-3
V gene: TRBV11-2

CDR3 protein: CASSGPGPMINIQYF
J gene: TRBJ2-4
V gene: TRBV19

CDR3 protein: CASSSTAGLADNEQFF
J gene: TRBJ2-1
V gene: TRBV12-3/TRBV12-4

CDR3 protein: CASRTADTQYF
J gene: TRBJ2-3
V gene: TRBV27

CDR3 protein: CASSQDQVRGETQYF
J gene: TRBJ2-5
V gene: TRBV4-1

CDR3 protein: CASSPVAGGTNEQFF
J gene: TRBJ2-1
V gene: TRBV2

CDR3 protein: CASSVDVARHEQFF
J gene: TRBJ2-1
V gene: TRBV9

CDR3 protein: CASSEPQWTGELFF
J gene: TRBJ2-2
V gene: TRBV25-1

CDR3 protein: CAWSVPGLAGKFF
J gene: TRBJ2-1
V gene: TRBV30

CDR3 protein: CASSNRELKRWDSGETQYF
J gene: TRBJ2-5
V gene: TRBV10-1

CDR3 protein: CASSYSSVQYF
J gene: TRBJ2-7
V gene: TRBV5-1

CDR3 protein: CASSQVRLEYNEQFF
J gene: TRBJ2-1
V gene: TRBV3-1

CDR3 protein: CSAKDPNSYNEQFF
J gene: TRBJ2-1
V gene: TRBV29-1

CDR3 protein: CAISDVASGFTGELFF
J gene: TRBJ2-2
V gene: TRBV10-3

CDR3 protein: CATSDPGASSYNEQFF
J gene: TRBJ2-1
V gene: TRBV24-1

CDR3 protein: CASTDVGPNIQYF
J gene: TRBJ2-4
V gene: TRBV2

CDR3 protein: CASSPRQESTDTQYF
J gene: TRBJ2-3
V gene: TRBV18

CDR3 protein: CASSLDGTSRTDTQYF
J gene: TRBJ2-3
V gene: TRBV7-6

CDR3 protein: CSARDPELAGTDTQYF
J gene: TRBJ2-3
V gene: TRBV20-1

CDR3 protein: CSVGLKMVDTQYF
J gene: TRBJ2-3
V gene: TRBV29-1

CDR3 protein: CASNTGVGGKAEAFF
J gene: TRBJ1-1
V gene: TRBV6-1

CDR3 protein: CASSPIAGGPQFF
J gene: TRBJ2-1
V gene: TRBV6-4

CDR3 protein: CASSLLSGLGVLNTEAFF
J gene: TRBJ1-1
V gene: TRBV7-9

CDR3 protein: CASSSLSGRAGTQYF
J gene: TRBJ2-3
V gene: TRBV7-3

CDR3 protein: CASLDRGTDTQYF
J gene: TRBJ2-3
V gene: TRBV28

CDR3 protein: CASSPTGTRTDTQYF
J gene: TRBJ2-3
V gene: TRBV5-1

CDR3 protein: CASSSGQVMASYEQYF
J gene: TRBJ2-7
V gene: TRBV5-1

CDR3 protein: CSVDKGGGRGQRRDYEQYF
J gene: TRBJ2-7
V gene: TRBV29-1

CDR3 protein: CSALDTLEQYF
J gene: TRBJ2-7
V gene: TRBV20-1

CDR3 protein: CASSGDLPGELFF
J gene: TRBJ2-2
V gene: TRBV9

CDR3 protein: CASSLEGDAPGLAQETQYF
J gene: TRBJ2-5
V gene: TRBV5-6